A single T cell receptor beta chain is shown here with its context. Only a few counts were recorded for this clonotype. The antigen this receptor binds is unknown. One base away there is no much larger clone; base qualities are not given. This sample is drawn from a study of blood T cells in healthy people across ages (dated by TCRdb to between 2014 and 2017). Turning to the overall study: In model experiments, template switching captured roughly one uniquely barcoded TCR beta cDNA molecule for every two T cells. Using deep sequencing normalized with unique cDNA molecular identifiers, the study measured how TCR beta repertoire diversity changes with age. The donors were split into four age groups: young (average about 15 years), middle-aged (roughly 40), aged (about 62) and long-lived (over 75). For two donors (one aged 18 to 30 and one aged 80 or older), the study analyzed two additional independent replicas of 1 million unique cDNA reads from the same blood draw.

The study at large found these results: Observed TCR beta diversity correlated strongly with the percentage of naive T cells measured by flow cytometry. The CMV infection status of donors was not known, potentially confounding age-related changes in expanded clonotypes. Total diversity estimates from one million sequenced T cells were considered lower bounds and underestimates. Compared with the aged group, the long-lived group had more naive CD4+ T cells, fewer expanded clones and increased TCR diversity, suggesting age selection. As age increased, observed TCR beta diversity per million T cells dropped in a roughly linear way, and a significant reduction was already evident by age 40. Conclusive comparison of naive and antigen-experienced compartments was prevented by the profiling of bulk unsorted PBMCs.

From the cysteine through the phenylalanine, the CDR3 covers 16 amino acids. The only DNA kept is the CDR3, 48 bases in frame from the first base. The germline V gene sets CDR1 to MDHEN and CDR2 to SYDVKM. V is pruned by 5 bases and J by 0 bases, leaving 9 bases of the junction without a gene match. Library preparation employed 5' RACE. These reads were obtained on an Illumina HiSeq 2500. A second 7 to 11 cycle PCR used a sample-barcoded 5' primer and a J-beta primer mix. A template-switch 5' adaptor carrying 12 random nucleotides introduced a unique molecular identifier onto each TCR beta cDNA molecule. Each sample yielded at least 2.5 million CDR3-containing paired-end reads. All of the RNA was converted into first-strand cDNA using the Mint cDNA synthesis kit, with a TRBC-specific oligonucleotide serving as the primer. Following uracil-DNA glycosylase treatment, all cDNA underwent a first 18-cycle PCR with the universal primers M1SS and BC2_uni_R. The paper's data handling went like this. For normalization, 1 million high-quality reads were randomly selected from each sample, with every read carrying a distinct molecular identifier. Instead of being binned into consensus sequences, reads with shared molecular identifiers were discarded. CDR3 identification, clonotype clustering and error correction used MiTCR with a Q25 quality threshold and the strictest error-elimination algorithm. A nonparametric unseen species model using Euler transformation provided a lower-bound estimate of total TCR beta diversity. TCRdb passed the public sequencing reads through fastp at Q25 and MiXCR, retaining productive beta sequences. For every CDR3 protein sequence, its rows merge into one entry that carries the most common genes and DNA. In this record, the V and J calls reflect TCRdb's handling and not the investigators' own analysis. This sample holds 750,000 to 850,000 distinct CDR3 sequences; around a quarter were observed only once. The biggest ten clones account for around 3.6% of the sample.

The 39 donors, aged roughly 6 to 100 years, were systemically healthy Caucasian individuals from Russia. Around 9.9 milliliters of peripheral blood were collected from each donor into EDTA-treated Vacutainer tubes. Ficoll-Paque density-gradient centrifugation was used to isolate PBMCs, with at least 6.5 million per sample. Trizol reagent was used to extract total RNA from PBMCs, with at least 6 micrograms per sample. The percentages of naive CD45RAhigh/CD27high T cells were determined by flow cytometry on a PBMC aliquot from every donor. In addition, the sample was reused for a study of T cells of mothers and their children. As the second publication notes: Nine systemically healthy Caucasian individuals, comprising three mothers and their six children, were included as donors. cDNA synthesis consumed the entire amount of extracted RNA, loaded at roughly 1.5 ug RNA in each 15 ul reaction. Sample barcodes and 2-4 random nucleotides were added via the M1S primer in the second PCR. Over 8.5 million TCR beta CDR3 reads came from each mother, compared with some 3 million reads from each child. TCR recombination output is similarly shaped by thymic selection in related and unrelated pairs, with a minor effect exerted by inherited differences. Normalized repertoire overlap was always found to be slightly, but never significantly, higher in related mother-child pairs than in unrelated mother-child pairs. No persistent microchimeric T cell clones were found, with a detection sensitivity of roughly 99 clones per million clonotypes. In the study, deep NGS was used to compare the TCR beta repertoires of mothers and children, and features distinguishing related mother-child pairs from unrelated individuals were sought. The mean age was roughly 36 +/- 4 years for the mothers and about 10 +/- 4 years for the children. After adapter ligation with NEBNext reagents, the libraries were sequenced on Illumina HiSeq 2000 with 100+100 nt paired-end reads. To prevent cross-contamination, the mother and child libraries were prepared one month apart and sequenced in separate runs. For each donor, somewhere between about 450,000 and 2,000,000 distinct TCR beta clonotypes were identified. Naive TCR beta clonotypes were estimated from low-frequency clonotypes matched to each donor's FACS-determined naive share, without sorting.

The TCR comes from a boy between 10 and 17 years old in good health. The V and J genes are TRBV28 and TRBJ2-7; 8 junctional bases match TRBD2. The source material was blood. The CDR3 in this case is CASSPARREASYEQYF. The DNA sequence is as follows: TGTGCCAGCAGTCCCGCCCGGCGGGAGGCCTCCTACGAGCAGTACTTC. The CDR3 plus the reference TRBV28 and TRBJ2-7 genes for the other parts give the full variable domain: DVKVTQSSRYLVKRTGEKVFLECVQDMDHENMFWYRQDPGLGLRLIYFSYDVKMKEKGDIPEGYSVSREKKERFSLILESASTNQTSMYLCASSPARREASYEQYFGPGTRLTVT.